This T cell receptor beta chain was captured in a study of cytotoxic CD8 clonotypes in ibrutinib-treated CLL. For the study at large: Response material was collected after a median approximately 11 months of treatment, range 6 to 36.

A remark on this clone: Antigen specificity is unknown.

Germline CDR1 is MDHEN and CDR2 is SYDVKM. This CDR3 contains 15 residues. V shed 5 bases and J shed 3 bases, with 16 bases lying between them. TCRdb's table, derived via immunoSEQ multiplex PCR, lists solely in-frame clones and lacks some. The data hold 150,000 to 250,000 clones, with roughly 72% observed a single time. Overall study results and limits: Public clonotypes showed up rarely, and on treatment they shrank or held steady.

The J gene is TRBJ2-5, the V gene TRBV28; D gene unclear. This sample comprised PBMCs, obtained after 24 months of ibrutinib treatment. The source of this sequence is a human donor with chronic lymphocytic leukemia. As DNA, the CDR3 is TGTGCCAGCAGTACAACCGGGTCAGGTGAAGAGACCCAGTACTTC. Amino acid sequence: CASSTTGSGEETQYF.